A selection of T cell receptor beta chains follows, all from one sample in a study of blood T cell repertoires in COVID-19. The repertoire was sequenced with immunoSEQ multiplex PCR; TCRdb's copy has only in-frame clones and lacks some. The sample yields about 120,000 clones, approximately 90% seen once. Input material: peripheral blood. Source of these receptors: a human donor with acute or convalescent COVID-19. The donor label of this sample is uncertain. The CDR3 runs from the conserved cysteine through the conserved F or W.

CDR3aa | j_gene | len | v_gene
CASSLRERTGELFF | TRBJ2-2 | 14 | TRBV5-8
CASSYSGTGAAETQYF | TRBJ2-5 | 16 | TRBV6-2/TRBV6-3
CASSFEGRYEQYF | TRBJ2-7 | 13 | TRBV7-2
CATISYAPQGAVTEAFF | TRBJ1-1 | 17 | TRBV28
CASSIQGAGQNEQFF | TRBJ2-1 | 15 | TRBV19
CASSVDRANYGYTF | TRBJ1-2 | 14 | TRBV9
CASSGLQGRGYTF | TRBJ1-2 | 13 | TRBV7-3
CASSLMRDATNEKLFF | TRBJ1-4 | 16 | TRBV18
CASGREGQGSSPLHF | TRBJ1-6 | 15 | TRBV2
CASSFPGAYEQYF | TRBJ2-7 | 13 | TRBV5-4
CAIRDSLNTEAFF | TRBJ1-1 | 13 | TRBV10-3
CASSQDVREEQFF | TRBJ2-1 | 13 | TRBV4-1
CASSRPGSAFF | TRBJ1-1 | 11 | TRBV28
CASSLMGLNEKLFF | TRBJ1-4 | 14 | TRBV11-2
CASSLITGLAGYTF | TRBJ1-2 | 14 | TRBV7-2
CASSDGAGGRTGELFF | TRBJ2-2 | 16 | TRBV2
CASSLLGLEQYF | TRBJ2-7 | 12 | TRBV5-5
CASTEGHGDTQYF | TRBJ2-3 | 13 | TRBV7-3
CASSLEGIGGLAGAFYEQYF | TRBJ2-7 | 20 | TRBV11-2
CASSEGAGYSNQPQHF | TRBJ1-5 | 16 | TRBV2
CASSGLWSGDEQFF | TRBJ2-1 | 14 | TRBV6-2/TRBV6-3
CASSPLKTGGVSHGYTF | TRBJ1-2 | 17 | TRBV18
CATSDRGRWTDTQYF | TRBJ2-3 | 15 | TRBV24-1